The clone carrying this T cell receptor beta chain came up many times. Its antigen is currently unknown. Authors' data handling: Differences in CDR3 between clinicopathological groups were drawn on to build a classifier intended to discriminate distant-metastatic papillary thyroid cancer patients. TCRdb re-called clones from the PCR reads using MiXCR. The V and J calls come from TCRdb's annotation, not from the publication. The sample includes about 93,000 clones, 8% to 9.5% seen only once; the top ten take around 8.5%. The data derive from a study of metastatic and nonmetastatic thyroid tumors. In the study overall: A comparison of repertoires was made across blood and tumor or nodule tissue from malignant and benign thyroid patients. Study conclusions and caveats: It was reported that TCR beta diversity was significantly higher in malignant thyroid tumors than benign nodules, in blood and tumor.

Among the patients, none had received any treatment before thyroid surgery. Trimming took 7 bases from V and 0 from J, leaving 11 bases between them. Germline lookup yields CDR1 SGHRS and CDR2 YFSETQ. This CDR3 comprises 15 residues. The V call is TRBV5-1, the J call TRBJ1-6, with a weak D call TRBD1 (5 bases). The sequenced sample consisted of blood. This clonotype was obtained from a female donor with papillary thyroid cancer or a benign thyroid nodule (not recorded which). Some clones in this sample may be carry-over from other donors' samples. The CDR3 protein is CASRDSSSYNSPLHF. CDR3 DNA sequence: TGCGCCAGCCGGGACTCGAGCTCCTATAATTCACCCCTCCACTTT.